The 28 T cell receptor beta chains in this list originate from one sample, sequenced in a study of OX40 agonist ivuxolimab in advanced cancers. TCRdb's table, derived via immunoSEQ multiplex PCR, lists solely in-frame clones and lacks some. Of some 28,000 clones listed, around 87% are singletons. The starting material was CD4+ or CD8+ T cells sorted from blood, obtained in a trial of the OX40 agonist ivuxolimab. The source of these receptors is an adult with an advanced solid tumor such as melanoma, head and neck, liver or kidney cancer.

This rearrangement joins TRBV5-1 to TRBJ2-5; tentative D call: TRBD1 (5 bases). V gave up 0 bases and J gave up 1 base, with 10 bases separating them. The germline gives CDR1 SGHRS, CDR2 YFSETQ. The CDR3 loop spans 15 amino acids. CDR3 DNA: TGCGCCAGCAGCTTGGAGGCAGGGCCCCAAGAGACCCAGTACTTC. It translates to CASSLEAGPQETQYF.

This clone was seen a few times. This chain uses TRBV4-1 with TRBJ2-7, with 10 bases matching TRBD1. Trimming removed 0 bases from V and 9 bases from J; junction bases left unmatched: 11. The CDR3 consists of 16 residues. Per germline, CDR1 MGHRA and CDR2 YSYEKL. CDR3 sequence (DNA): TGCGCCAGCAGCCAAGATCAGGGGACAGGGGTGTTAGCGCAGTACTTC. Translation gives CASSQDQGTGVLAQYF.

The V gene is TRBV6-6, the J gene TRBJ2-2, with D unresolved. The V and J ends lost 2 bases and 4 bases respectively, with 8 bases between them. This CDR3 has 14 residues. Germline assignment: CDR1 MNHNY and CDR2 SVGAGI (reference sequence). The CDR3 DNA sequence: TGTGCCAGCAGTTACGAAGAACGCACCGGGGAGCTGTTTTTT. Translating it yields CASSYEERTGELFF.

This clone has only a few counts. The V call is TRBV2, the J call TRBJ2-3; the D gene is possibly TRBD1 (5 bases). CDR1 is SNHLY and CDR2 is FYNNEI in the germline V gene. This CDR3 spans 14 amino acids. Deletions cut 11 bases from V and 2 bases from J, with 17 bases between. The CDR3 nucleotides read TGTGCCTACTGGCAGGGCGCTCTCACAGATACGCAGTATTTT. Translation: CAYWQGALTDTQYF.

This clone was counted once. The genes are TRBV29-1 and TRBJ1-1, with D possibly being TRBD1 (6 bases). Between the trimmed V and J ends, which lost 6 bases and 0 bases, there was a span of 20 bases. This CDR3 spans 16 amino acids. The germline gives CDR1 SQVTM, CDR2 ANQGSEA. The CDR3 region is CSVPTDRKNMNTEAFF. The CDR3 DNA reads TGCAGCGTGCCCACTGACAGGAAAAACATGAACACTGAAGCTTTCTTT. Variable domain in full (rest from reference TRBV29-1 and TRBJ1-1): SAVISQKPSRDICQRGTSLTIQCQVDSQVTMMFWYRQQPGQSLTLIATANQGSEATYESGFVIDKFPISRPNLTFSTLTVSNMSPEDSSIYLCSVPTDRKNMNTEAFFGQGTRLTVV.

The chain employs TRBV6-5 and TRBJ1-2, with TRBD1 matching 7 bases. Trimming removed 4 bases from V and 3 bases from J; junction bases left unmatched: 5. CDR3 length equals 14 residues. Germline V lookup: CDR1 MNHEY, CDR2 SVGAGI. CDR3 loop: CASSLQGIHYGYTF. CDR3 coding DNA: TGTGCCAGCAGTTTACAGGGGATTCACTATGGCTACACCTTC.

V is TRBV6-5 and J is TRBJ2-7, with no clear D. V dropped 3 bases and J dropped 4 bases, with 13 bases sitting between them. This CDR3 is built from 14 residues. In germline, CDR1 is MNHEY, CDR2 SVGAGI. Written as DNA, the CDR3 is TGTGCCAGCAGTTATGCCCCCCTTGGTTACGAGCAGTACTTC. Its translation: CASSYAPLGYEQYF.

The rearrangement links TRBV6-5 to TRBJ2-7; no definite D call. Trimming left V 6 bases short and J 6 bases short, with 15 bases between. Per germline, CDR1 MNHEY and CDR2 SVGAGI. The CDR3 covers 13 residues. This CDR3 reads CASRPIPESEQYF. DNA of the CDR3: TGTGCCAGCAGACCCATTCCCGAGTCCGAGCAGTACTTC.

This chain joins TRBV2 and TRBJ2-3; 7 positions agree with TRBD2. Germline V gene lookup returns CDR1 SNHLY and CDR2 FYNNEI. Unmatched junction bases numbered 4, after V lost 4 bases and J lost 0 bases. This CDR3 region has 15 residues. For the CDR3, the DNA is TGTGCCAGCAGTGCTGCGGGGGATAGCACAGATACGCAGTATTTT. Translating gives CASSAAGDSTDTQYF.

The gene calls are TRBV6-5 and TRBJ2-7; 9 bases are shared with TRBD1. Germline V gene sequence: CDR1 MNHEY, CDR2 SVGAGI. The CDR3 runs to 14 residues. J was trimmed by 5 bases and V by 5 bases; bases with no gene match: 7. DNA for the CDR3: TGTGCCAGCAGTACCGGGACAGGGACAAACGAGCAGTACTTC. Translation: CASSTGTGTNEQYF.

The chain combines TRBV5-6 with TRBJ2-7; TRBD1 agrees at 7 bases. This CDR3 has 18 amino acids. Germline V gene data show CDR1 as SGHDT and CDR2 as YYEEEE. The V segment lost 4 bases and the J segment 0 bases; nucleotides outside the gene matches: 16. CDR3 in amino acids: CASSQGVHITSLSYEQYF. CDR3 nucleotides: TGTGCCAGCAGCCAGGGGGTTCATATAACATCCCTCTCCTACGAGCAGTACTTC.

The genes are TRBV27 and TRBJ1-2, with 7 bases aligning to TRBD1. J lost 5 bases, V lost 7 bases, and 7 bases had no gene match. The CDR3 length is 13 residues. Germline CDR1 is MNHEY and CDR2 is SMNVEV (reference sequence). The CDR3 region is CASIADREYGYTF. The CDR3 nucleotides read TGTGCCAGCATCGCAGACAGGGAATATGGCTACACCTTC.

The chain recombines TRBV19 with TRBJ2-1; D is undetermined. The CDR3 has 14 amino acids. Germline lookup yields CDR1 LNHDA and CDR2 SQIVND (reference sequence). The germline V and J ends were trimmed by 5 bases and 2 bases, with 10 bases remaining between them. The CDR3 loop reads CASSSEPAYNEQFF. CDR3 bases: TGTGCCAGTAGTTCAGAGCCCGCCTACAATGAGCAGTTCTTC. The whole variable domain, filled in from reference TRBV19 and TRBJ2-1, reads DGGITQSPKYLFRKEGQNVTLSCEQNLNHDAMYWYRQDPGQGLRLIYYSQIVNDFQKGDIAEGYSVSREKKESFPLTVTSAQKNPTAFYLCASSSEPAYNEQFFGPGTRLTVL.

The genes are TRBV5-4 and TRBJ2-7, with D possibly being TRBD1 or TRBD2 (6 bases each). Per the germline V gene, CDR1 is SGHNT and CDR2 is YYREEE (reference sequence). Trimming took off 4 bases at V and 3 bases at J, with 8 bases between the two ends. The CDR3 length is 12 residues. In DNA, the CDR3 is TGTGCCAGCAGCGGAGGGGGCTACGAGCAGTACTTC. This sequence encodes CASSGGGYEQYF.

The J gene is TRBJ2-2, the V gene TRBV19, with D unclear. The ends were cut back, 1 base at V and 8 bases at J, with 14 bases in the middle. Looked up from germline, CDR1 is LNHDA and CDR2 is SQIVND (reference sequence). The CDR3 covers 15 residues. The CDR3 sequence is CASSIVVHRRGELFF. CDR3 DNA: TGTGCCAGTAGTATAGTAGTCCACCGGAGAGGGGAGCTGTTTTTT.

This sequence joins TRBV29-1 and TRBJ2-6; D perhaps matches TRBD2 (7 bases). Germline V gene lookup returns CDR1 SQVTM and CDR2 ANQGSEA. Trimming stripped 6 bases from V and 4 bases from J, with 13 bases between. The CDR3 loop spans 14 amino acids. CDR3 bases: TGCAGCGTCAAGGGGGGGGACGGGGCCAACGTCCTGACTTTC. Translation gives CSVKGGDGANVLTF.

J is TRBJ2-5 and V is TRBV21-1; whether TRBD1, the table's D call, matches the DNA was not checked. TRBV21-1 is marked as a pseudogene. The CDR3 has 14 amino acids. As DNA, the CDR3 is TGTGCCAGCAGCCCGGGGGACAGCGGGGAGACCCAGTACTTC. It specifies CASSPGDSGETQYF.

V gene TRBV27 combines with J gene TRBJ2-7; 7 bases map to TRBD1. The CDR3 runs 16 residues. J lost 1 base, V lost 5 bases, and 11 bases had no gene match. Germline lookup yields CDR1 MNHEY and CDR2 SMNVEV (reference sequence). The DNA for the CDR3 is TGTGCCAGCAGTCCCCAACACTGGACAGGTTCCTACGAGCAGTACTTC. Residues: CASSPQHWTGSYEQYF.

V and J are TRBV10-3 and TRBJ1-4, with a tentative D call TRBD1 (5 bases). CDR1 ENHRY and CDR2 SYGVKD come from the germline V gene. The V end lost 0 bases, the J end lost 7 bases, and 12 bases lay between the germline ends. This CDR3 spans 15 amino acids. CDR3 bases: TGTGCCATCAGTGAGTCGGGATATGGGGGTGAAAAACTGTTTTTT. Its protein is CAISESGYGGEKLFF.

The chain is built from TRBV28 and TRBJ1-3; maybe TRBD1 (5 bases). Germline assignment: CDR1 MDHEN and CDR2 SYDVKM. The CDR3 runs to 14 residues. The germline V and J ends were trimmed by 3 bases and 2 bases, with 8 bases remaining between them. CDR3 sequence (DNA): TGTGCCAGCAGTTTGGGGACCCCTGGAAACACCATATATTTT. Its translation: CASSLGTPGNTIYF. The whole variable domain, remainder taken from reference TRBV28 and TRBJ1-3, is DVKVTQSSRYLVKRTGEKVFLECVQDMDHENMFWYRQDPGLGLRLIYFSYDVKMKEKGDIPEGYSVSREKKERFSLILESASTNQTSMYLCASSLGTPGNTIYFGEGSWLTVV.

The rearrangement joins TRBV7-9 to TRBJ2-2; 10 bases line up with TRBD1. Germline CDR1 SEHNR, CDR2 FQNEAQ (reference sequence). Trimming removed 5 bases from V and 3 bases from J; junction bases left unmatched: 9. The CDR3 length is 17 residues. The CDR3 here is CASSPHPGQGDTGELFF. The CDR3 DNA sequence: TGTGCCAGCAGCCCCCACCCCGGACAGGGGGACACCGGGGAGCTGTTTTTT.

V usage is TRBV11-2 and J usage is TRBJ2-2; weak D call: TRBD1 (7 bases). This CDR3 contains 15 residues. Trimming took 1 base from V and 6 from J, leaving 12 bases between them. Germline V lookup: CDR1 SGHAT, CDR2 FQNNGV. The DNA of the CDR3 is TGTGCCAGCAGCTTAGTCCAGGGGGGCGCCGGGGAGCTGTTTTTT. Protein sequence: CASSLVQGGAGELFF.

This chain links TRBV11-2 with TRBJ2-3; D perhaps matches TRBD1 (5 bases). Deletions cut 0 bases from V and 2 bases from J, with 12 bases between. The CDR3 totals 16 residues. Germline loops: CDR1 SGHAT, CDR2 FQNNGV. The DNA of the CDR3 is TGTGCCAGCAGCTTAGATACCAGGGCGTACACAGATACGCAGTATTTT. Its protein product is CASSLDTRAYTDTQYF.

The chain is built from TRBV5-6 and TRBJ1-5; possibly TRBD1 for D (6 bases). The V end was cut by 1 base, the J end by 5 bases, with 16 bases between. CDR3 length equals 16 residues. The germline gives CDR1 SGHDT, CDR2 YYEEEE. The CDR3 is CASSLWEEGDYQPQHF. DNA of the CDR3: TGTGCCAGCAGCTTGTGGGAGGAGGGGGATTATCAGCCCCAGCATTTT.

This clone was observed once. The chain recombines TRBV15 with TRBJ1-3, with D possibly TRBD1 on 5 matching bases. The CDR3 loop spans 18 amino acids. Germline loops: CDR1 LNHNV, CDR2 YYDKDF (reference sequence). V was pared by 1 base and J by 1 base, with 17 bases between. CDR3 sequence: CATSRGFIDQGSGNTIYF. For the CDR3, the DNA is TGTGCCACCAGCAGAGGGTTTATAGACCAGGGTTCTGGAAACACCATATATTTT. Together with reference TRBV15 and TRBJ1-3, the CDR3 gives the full variable domain: DAMVIQNPRYQVTQFGKPVTLSCSQTLNHNVMYWYQQKSSQAPKLLFHYYDKDFNNEADTPDNFQSRRPNTSFCFLDIRSPGLGDTAMYLCATSRGFIDQGSGNTIYFGEGSWLTVV.

The chain joins TRBV13 to TRBJ2-7; D not resolved. The CDR3 is made up of 13 amino acids. The V end lost 0 bases, the J end lost 1 base, and 4 bases lay between the germline ends. Germline CDR1 is PRHDT and CDR2 is FYEKMQ (reference sequence). The CDR3 DNA follows: TGTGCCAGCAGCTTAGGCTTATCCTACGAGCAGTACTTC. This gives the protein CASSLGLSYEQYF. Looking up the rest from reference TRBV13 and TRBJ2-7 gives the full variable domain: AAGVIQSPRHLIKEKRETATLKCYPIPRHDTVYWYQQGPGQDPQFLISFYEKMQSDKGSIPDRFSAQQFSDYHSELNMSSLELGDSALYFCASSLGLSYEQYFGPGTRLTVT.

The chain couples TRBV14 to TRBJ2-2; D uncertain. This CDR3 region has 14 residues. V was trimmed by 3 bases and J by 2 bases, leaving 7 bases between them. Germline loops: CDR1 SGHDN, CDR2 FVKESK. CDR3 sequence: CASSHGPNTGELFF. CDR3 sequence (DNA): TGTGCCAGCAGCCATGGACCCAACACCGGGGAGCTGTTTTTT.

The chain couples TRBV7-7 to TRBJ2-3; TRBD1 matches at 7 bases. The J segment lost 0 bases and the V segment lost 5 bases, leaving 5 bases of the junction unmatched. From germline, CDR1 is SSHAT and CDR2 FNYEAQ (reference sequence). The CDR3 length is 15 residues. The CDR3 nucleotides are TGTGCCAGCAGCCTCGACAGGGCCAGCACAGATACGCAGTATTTT. This codes for CASSLDRASTDTQYF.